The 5 T cell receptor beta chains in this list originate from one sample, sequenced in a study of blood T cell repertoires in COVID-19. Sequenced by immunoSEQ multiplex PCR; TCRdb stores in-frame clones only, minus some. The sample yields over 200,000 clones, roughly 80% seen once. Sequencing was carried out using peripheral blood. The receptors derive from a human donor in a cohort sampled during active COVID-19.

V gene TRBV27 combines with J gene TRBJ2-2, with 10 nucleotides matching TRBD2. V lost 2 bases and J lost 4; bases outside the gene matches: 1. From germline, CDR1 is MNHEY and CDR2 SMNVEV (reference sequence). There are 15 residues in the CDR3. The CDR3 is CASSLSGRATGELFF. The CDR3 region has the DNA TGTGCCAGCAGTTTAAGCGGGAGGGCCACCGGGGAGCTGTTTTTT.

V and J are TRBV19 and TRBJ2-5; 9 nucleotides agree with TRBD2. The CDR3 is made up of 15 amino acids. Germline lookup yields CDR1 LNHDA and CDR2 SQIVND (reference sequence). The junction had 8 bases not matched to a gene; V was cut back by 6 bases and J by 3 bases. DNA of the CDR3: TGTGCCAGTAGGCGAGCGGGAGGCTTTGAAGAGACCCAGTACTTC. It codes for CASRRAGGFEETQYF.

The CDR3 nucleotides are TGTGCCAGCAGCCGAAGGGGACTCTCCTACGAGCAGTACTTC. This codes for CASSRRGLSYEQYF. The chain uses TRBV28 and TRBJ2-7; D might be TRBD2 (6 bases). Germline CDR1 is MDHEN and CDR2 is SYDVKM. The V end lost 6 bases, the J end lost 0 bases, and 12 bases lay between the germline ends. CDR3 size: 14 residues.

This chain uses TRBV28 with TRBJ2-7; TRBD2 agrees at 9 bases. V lost 5 bases to trimming and J lost 7 bases; unmatched junction nucleotides: 9. Per the germline V gene, CDR1 is MDHEN and CDR2 is SYDVKM. There are 14 residues in the CDR3. CDR3 in DNA: TGTGCCAGCAGTCGGCGGGGGGGAACGGGGGAGCAGTACTTC. It translates to CASSRRGGTGEQYF.

This clone was detected only once. The chain joins TRBV4-3 to TRBJ1-3, with D unclear. Germline CDR1 LGHNA, CDR2 YSLEER. Trimming cost V 1 base and J 0 bases, with 7 bases left between them. CDR3 size: 15 residues. The CDR3, as DNA: TGCGCCAGCAGCCAAGGAGGGAACTCTGGAAACACCATATATTTT. Its protein is CASSQGGNSGNTIYF.